This TCR beta chain comes out of a study of regulatory T cells in long-lasting Graves disease. Whole-study results and caveats: TRBV28, TRBJ1-2 and TRBJ2-5 were segments that persistent disease favored.

Construction of TCR beta libraries relied on iRepertoire HTBI primers and on Arm-PCR targeting CDR3 regions. Each CDR3 protein is one row after TCRdb ran MiXCR on the multiplex PCR reads. The table shows 450,000 to 700,000 distinct CDR3 sequences, with roughly 14% occurring only once. Germline loops: CDR1 SEHNR, CDR2 FQNEAQ (reference sequence). Germline trimming cut 4 bases from V and 5 bases from J; bases unmatched to any gene: 15. CDR3 length: 17 residues. A remark on this clonotype: Antigen unknown.

Stated time point: newly diagnosed GD, antithyroid drugs for less than 3 months. Construction of the TCR library relied on RNA isolated from PBMCs. Recruitment took place at an endocrinology department in Xi'an, China. These same records also appear under a second study, on T cells in Graves' hyperthyroidism and ophthalmopathy. That publication notes: Over 18 months, lack of ophthalmopathy progression marked Graves' hyperthyroidism as stable.

The sample consisted of peripheral blood mononuclear cells (PBMCs), taken at new diagnosis, from a patient treated with antithyroid drugs. The rearrangement joins TRBV7-9 to TRBJ2-7; 9 bases fit TRBD1. The receptor comes from a man aged 25-40 years with Graves disease. The CDR3 protein is CASSSSPPGQGPHEQYF. CDR3 DNA: TGTGCCAGCAGCTCGAGCCCCCCGGGACAGGGTCCCCACGAGCAGTACTTC.